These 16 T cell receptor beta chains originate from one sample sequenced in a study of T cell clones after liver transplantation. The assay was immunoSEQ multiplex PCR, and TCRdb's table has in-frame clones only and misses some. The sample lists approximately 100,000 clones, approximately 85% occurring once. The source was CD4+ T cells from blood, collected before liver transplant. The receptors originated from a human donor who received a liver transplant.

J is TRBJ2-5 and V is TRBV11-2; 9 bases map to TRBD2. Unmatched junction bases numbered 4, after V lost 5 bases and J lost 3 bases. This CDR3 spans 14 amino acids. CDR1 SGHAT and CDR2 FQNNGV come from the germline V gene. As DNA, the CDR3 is TGTGCCAGCAGCGTTAGCGGGAGCAAAGAGACCCAGTACTTC. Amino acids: CASSVSGSKETQYF. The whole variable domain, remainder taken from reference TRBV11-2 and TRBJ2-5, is EAGVAQSPRYKIIEKRQSVAFWCNPISGHATLYWYQQILGQGPKLLIQFQNNGVVDDSQLPKDRFSAERLKGVDSTLKIQPAKLEDSAVYLCASSVSGSKETQYFGPGTRLLVL.

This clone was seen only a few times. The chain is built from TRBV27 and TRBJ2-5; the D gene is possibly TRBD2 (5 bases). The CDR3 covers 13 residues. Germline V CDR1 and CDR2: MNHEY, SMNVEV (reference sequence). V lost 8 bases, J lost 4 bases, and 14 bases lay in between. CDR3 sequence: CASALQDSETQYF. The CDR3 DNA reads TGTGCCAGCGCTCTGCAGGACTCAGAGACCCAGTACTTC.

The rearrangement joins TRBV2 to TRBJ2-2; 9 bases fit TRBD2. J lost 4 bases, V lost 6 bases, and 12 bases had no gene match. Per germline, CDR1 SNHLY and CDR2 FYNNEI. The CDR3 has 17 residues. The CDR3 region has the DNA TGTGCCAGCAGGCGGGGGGGCGCGTCTTTGTCCACCGGGGAGCTGTTTTTT. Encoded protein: CASRRGGASLSTGELFF.

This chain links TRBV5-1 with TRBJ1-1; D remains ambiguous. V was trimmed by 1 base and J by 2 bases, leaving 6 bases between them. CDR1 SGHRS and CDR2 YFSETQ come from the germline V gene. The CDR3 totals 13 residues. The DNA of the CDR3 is TGCGCCAGCAGCTTGAAACCTAACACTGAAGCTTTCTTT. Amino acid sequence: CASSLKPNTEAFF.

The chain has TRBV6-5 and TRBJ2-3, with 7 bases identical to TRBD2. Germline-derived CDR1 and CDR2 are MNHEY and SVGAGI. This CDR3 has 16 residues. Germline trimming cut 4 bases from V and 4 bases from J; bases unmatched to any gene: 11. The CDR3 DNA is TGTGCCAGCAGTTTCTCCCGACTAGCCGGACCAGATACGCAGTATTTT. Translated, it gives CASSFSRLAGPDTQYF.

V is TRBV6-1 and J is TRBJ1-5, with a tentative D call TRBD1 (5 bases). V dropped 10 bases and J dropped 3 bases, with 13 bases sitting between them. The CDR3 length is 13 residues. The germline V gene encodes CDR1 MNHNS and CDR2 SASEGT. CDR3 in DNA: TGTGCCACCGAGACAGTCTCCAATCAGCCCCAGCATTTT. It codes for CATETVSNQPQHF.

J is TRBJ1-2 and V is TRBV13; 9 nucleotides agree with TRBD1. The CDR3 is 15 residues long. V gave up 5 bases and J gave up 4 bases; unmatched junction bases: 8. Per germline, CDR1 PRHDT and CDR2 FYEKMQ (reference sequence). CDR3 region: CASSPTGGQLYGYTF. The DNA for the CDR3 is TGTGCCAGCAGCCCGACAGGGGGTCAGCTCTATGGCTACACCTTC.

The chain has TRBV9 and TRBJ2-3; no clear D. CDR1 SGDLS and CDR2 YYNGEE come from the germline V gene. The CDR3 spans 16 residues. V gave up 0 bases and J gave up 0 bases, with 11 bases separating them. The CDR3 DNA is TGTGCCAGCAGCGTAGTAGGCTACTCTAGCACAGATACGCAGTATTTT. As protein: CASSVVGYSSTDTQYF.

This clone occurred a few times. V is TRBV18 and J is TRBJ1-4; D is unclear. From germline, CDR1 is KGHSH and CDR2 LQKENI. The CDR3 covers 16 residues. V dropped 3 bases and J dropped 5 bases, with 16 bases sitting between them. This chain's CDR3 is CASSPARTIDNEKLFF. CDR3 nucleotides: TGTGCCAGCTCACCCGCTCGAACTATCGACAATGAAAAACTGTTTTTT.

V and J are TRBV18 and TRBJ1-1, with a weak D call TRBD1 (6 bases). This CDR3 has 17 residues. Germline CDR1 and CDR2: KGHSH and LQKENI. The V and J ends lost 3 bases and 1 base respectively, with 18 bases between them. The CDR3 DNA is TGTGCCAGCTCACCTCCGGGGGGGCCCTTCTCGAACACTGAAGCTTTCTTT. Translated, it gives CASSPPGGPFSNTEAFF.

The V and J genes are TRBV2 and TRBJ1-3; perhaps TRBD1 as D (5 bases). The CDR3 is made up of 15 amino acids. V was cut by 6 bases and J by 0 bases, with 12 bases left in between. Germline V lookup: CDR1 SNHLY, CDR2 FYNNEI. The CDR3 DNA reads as TGTGCCAGCAGCAGGGCAGGCGGCTCTGGAAACACCATATATTTT. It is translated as CASSRAGGSGNTIYF.

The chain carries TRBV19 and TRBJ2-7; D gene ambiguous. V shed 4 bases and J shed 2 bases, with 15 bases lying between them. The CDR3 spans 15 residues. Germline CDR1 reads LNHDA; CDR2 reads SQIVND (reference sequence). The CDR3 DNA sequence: TGTGCCAGTAGTAGAACGAAAGCGAATACCTACGAGCAGTACTTC. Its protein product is CASSRTKANTYEQYF.

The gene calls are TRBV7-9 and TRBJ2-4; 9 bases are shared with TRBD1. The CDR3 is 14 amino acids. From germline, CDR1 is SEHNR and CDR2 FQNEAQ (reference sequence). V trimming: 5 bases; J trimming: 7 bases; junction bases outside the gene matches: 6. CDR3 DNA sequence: TGTGCCAGCAGCGTGGGACAGGGAGGCAACATTCAGTACTTC. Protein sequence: CASSVGQGGNIQYF.

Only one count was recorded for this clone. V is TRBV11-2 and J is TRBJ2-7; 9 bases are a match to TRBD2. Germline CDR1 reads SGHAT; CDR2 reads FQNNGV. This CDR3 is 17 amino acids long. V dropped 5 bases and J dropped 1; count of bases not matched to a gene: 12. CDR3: CASSPESRLAASYEQYF. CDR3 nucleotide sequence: TGTGCCAGCAGCCCAGAATCACGACTAGCGGCGTCCTACGAGCAGTACTTC.

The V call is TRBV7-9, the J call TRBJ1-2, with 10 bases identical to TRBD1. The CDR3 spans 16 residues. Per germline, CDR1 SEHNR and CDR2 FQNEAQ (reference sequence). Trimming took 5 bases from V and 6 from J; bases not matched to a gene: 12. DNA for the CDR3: TGTGCCAGCAGCCTTCGACAGGGGGCGCGTGAAGATGGCTACACCTTC. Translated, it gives CASSLRQGAREDGYTF.

Here the CDR3 DNA reads TGTGCCAGTAGTATAGTCCCCCGGGGGGGTCAGCCCCAGCATTTT. This translates into CASSIVPRGGQPQHF. The rearrangement uses TRBV19 and TRBJ1-5; a possible D gene is TRBD1 (5 bases). The CDR3 sequence is 15 residues long. Germline V lookup: CDR1 LNHDA, CDR2 SQIVND (reference sequence). V dropped 1 base and J dropped 6 bases, with 13 bases sitting between them. The full variable domain, completed using reference TRBV19 and TRBJ1-5, is DGGITQSPKYLFRKEGQNVTLSCEQNLNHDAMYWYRQDPGQGLRLIYYSQIVNDFQKGDIAEGYSVSREKKESFPLTVTSAQKNPTAFYLCASSIVPRGGQPQHFGDGTRLSIL.